The 16 T cell receptor beta chains below were found in one sample sequenced in a study of T cells in Graves' hyperthyroidism and ophthalmopathy. From RNA transcripts, TCR beta CDR3 regions were amplified. The primer set for the first-round RT-PCR of the TCR CDR3 was HTBI. TCRdb re-called the multiplex PCR reads with MiXCR, one entry per CDR3 protein. The table includes hundreds of thousands of distinct CDR3 sequences, more than 30% detected once. The sample taken for sequencing was blood. Receptors originate from a man aged 18 to 29 with Graves' hyperthyroidism.

The rearrangement joins TRBV7-3 to TRBJ2-5; D is tentatively TRBD1 or TRBD2 (5 bases each). CDR1 and CDR2 (germline): SGHTA, FQGTGA. This CDR3 is 17 amino acids long. V lost 5 bases, J lost 7 bases, and 26 bases lay in between. The DNA for the CDR3 is TGTGCCAGCAGCGCCGGGACCTCAAGAAACCTAGAGGGGACCCAGTACTTC. Translating it yields CASSAGTSRNLEGTQYF.

This clonotype was found many times. This chain links TRBV6-5 with TRBJ2-7, with 7 bases lining up with TRBD1. Trimming removed 4 bases from V and 3 bases from J; junction bases left unmatched: 3. This CDR3 contains 13 residues. CDR1 is MNHEY and CDR2 is SVGAGI in the germline V gene. CDR3 sequence reads: CASSSGTDYEQYF. The DNA for the CDR3 is TGTGCCAGCAGTTCCGGGACAGACTACGAGCAGTACTTC.

This chain uses TRBV6-4 with TRBJ2-7; TRBD1 matches 7 bases. Germline V lookup: CDR1 MRHNA, CDR2 SNTAGT. The CDR3 totals 13 residues. With V trimmed by 4 bases and J by 5 bases, 5 bases remained unmatched. This chain's CDR3 is CASSGWDSNEQYF. In DNA form, the CDR3 reads TGTGCCAGCAGTGGCTGGGACAGCAACGAGCAGTACTTC.

The rearrangement links TRBV6-1 to TRBJ1-6, with D perhaps TRBD1 (6 bases). From germline, CDR1 is MNHNS and CDR2 SASEGT. The CDR3 consists of 14 residues. Trimming took off 7 bases at V and 9 bases at J, with 16 bases between the two ends. CDR3 sequence: CASTPGGGGSPLHF. CDR3 nucleotide sequence: TGTGCCAGCACCCCGGGGGGAGGGGGTTCACCCCTCCACTTT.

With regard to this clonotype: A much larger clone sits a single nucleotide away, making a read error possible. CDR3 sequence: CVSRPSNQPQHF. CDR3 bases: TGTGTCAGCAGACCCAGCAATCAGCCCCAGCATTTT. The V call is TRBV6-6, the J call TRBJ1-5; D not resolved. This CDR3 is 12 amino acids long. CDR1 and CDR2 (germline): MNHNY, SVGAGI (reference sequence).

This chain uses TRBV25-1 with TRBJ1-1, with 8 bases that match TRBD1. The CDR3 contains 15 residues. Germline CDR1 MGHDK, CDR2 SYGVNS. With 4 bases clipped from V and 3 bases from J, the junction kept 7 bases outside the gene matches. In DNA form, the CDR3 reads TGTGCCAGCAGTGCCCGACTGACAGGGGACACTGAAGCTTTCTTT. Its protein is CASSARLTGDTEAFF.

In regard to this clonotype: This is likely a read error, given that the CDR3 carries no conserved phenylalanine or tryptophan at its end. It is unclear where the CDR3 begins or ends on the DNA, so no DNA is shown, and the CDR3 is as TCRdb lists it. This rearrangement joins TRBV5-6 to TRBJ1-1; the table gives TRBD1 as D, unverified against the DNA. The germline CDR1 and CDR2 sequences are SGHDT and YYEEEE. The CDR3 adds up to 13 amino acids, both ends counted. The CDR3 is CASSLFGTALEVL.

V gene TRBV9 combines with J gene TRBJ2-7; TRBD2 matches at 9 bases. Germline lookup yields CDR1 SGDLS and CDR2 YYNGEE. CDR3 length: 15 residues. V lost 0 bases, J lost 7 bases, and 8 bases stayed unmatched. For the CDR3, the DNA is TGTGCCAGCAGCGTAGGGGGCGGGAGGGCCTGGGAGCAGTACTTC. Amino acid sequence: CASSVGGGRAWEQYF.

There are many counts of this clonotype. This chain uses TRBV10-3 with TRBJ2-7; D gene unclear. Trimming stripped 2 bases from V and 3 bases from J, with 5 bases between. The CDR3 sequence is 12 residues long. Germline loops: CDR1 ENHRY, CDR2 SYGVKD. This chain's CDR3 is CAISEPGYEQYF. The CDR3 DNA sequence: TGTGCCATCAGTGAGCCAGGCTACGAGCAGTACTTC.

V gene TRBV10-3 combines with J gene TRBJ2-5; 12 bases agree with TRBD2. The CDR3 covers 15 residues. The germline V gene encodes CDR1 ENHRY and CDR2 SYGVKD. With 3 bases clipped from V and 5 bases from J, the junction kept 4 bases outside the gene matches. The CDR3 here is CAISDTSGGQETQYF. CDR3 bases: TGTGCCATCAGTGATACTAGCGGGGGGCAGGAGACCCAGTACTTC.

This clonotype was seen a handful of times. The chain combines TRBV6-5 with TRBJ2-7, with D possibly being TRBD2 (7 bases). V was clipped by 7 bases and J by 6 bases, with 31 bases between them. In germline, CDR1 is MNHEY, CDR2 SVGAGI. This CDR3 region has 18 residues. CDR3: CASTPLGGPGGVPSEQYF. The CDR3 coding sequence is TGTGCCAGCACCCCCTTGGGGGGTCCGGGGGGCGTCCCGTCCGAGCAGTACTTC.

With respect to this clonotype: A read error may be the cause here, since a much bigger clone is one base away. In this CDR3 the conserved last residue, phenylalanine or tryptophan, is missing, so a read error is likely. The chain combines TRBV15 with TRBJ2-7; 10 nucleotides agree with TRBD2. The V segment lost 1 base and the J segment 4 bases; nucleotides outside the gene matches: 4. Germline-derived CDR1 and CDR2 are LNHNV and YYDKDF (reference sequence). This CDR3 contains 15 residues. Here the CDR3 reads CATSRGGTSEYEQYL. In DNA, the CDR3 is TGTGCCACCAGCAGAGGAGGGACTAGCGAATACGAGCAGTACCTC.

This clonotype was counted between two and nine times. The chain combines TRBV6-5 with TRBJ1-6; 7 nucleotides align to TRBD1. The CDR3 has 16 amino acids. Germline CDR1 reads MNHEY; CDR2 reads SVGAGI. The trim removed 5 bases at V and 7 bases at J, leaving 11 bases unmatched. The CDR3 nucleotides read TGTGCCAGCAGTAGATACCGACAGGGAGGCAATTCACCCCTCCACTTT. It specifies CASSRYRQGGNSPLHF.

The chain is built from TRBV29-1 and TRBJ2-5; no clear D. Germline CDR1 SQVTM, CDR2 ANQGSEA. This CDR3 comprises 17 residues. Trimming shortened V by 3 bases and J by 2 bases, and 22 bases separated the two germline ends. In DNA form, the CDR3 reads TGCAGCGTTGACCGCTACTTTGTAAGCAAAGCTCAAGAGACCCAGTACTTC. Amino acids: CSVDRYFVSKAQETQYF.

This clonotype was seen a handful of times. V and J are TRBV11-2 and TRBJ1-6, with D unclear. Germline CDR1 SGHAT, CDR2 FQNNGV. The CDR3 is 15 amino acids. The germline V and J ends were trimmed by 0 bases and 5 bases, with 8 bases remaining between them. The CDR3 loop reads CASSLEPGHNSPLHF. In DNA form, the CDR3 reads TGTGCCAGCAGCTTAGAACCGGGCCATAATTCACCCCTCCACTTT.

This clonotype was detected many times. J is TRBJ1-5 and V is TRBV10-2; 7 positions match TRBD1. There are 14 residues in the CDR3. Germline V gives CDR1 WSHSY, CDR2 SAAADI. Trimming at V came to 9 bases and at J to 6 bases, leaving 11 bases not matched to a gene. The CDR3 DNA is TGCGCCAGTAGGTCAGGGGGGGAGGGTCAGCCCCAGCATTTT. It encodes CASRSGGEGQPQHF.